This T cell receptor beta chain was captured in a study of shared clonotypes between healthy human individuals. Study-level findings and limits: Among several donors, around 5% of naive CD4 clonotypes were found in common. Shared clonotypes across all four donors exceeded non-shared ones in generation probability. Although depth was large, rarefaction showed that sequencing of the sorted subsets was incomplete.

With regard to this clone: Its specificity is not known.

Healthy HIV-negative adults without recent acute infections or vaccinations served as donors. The ends were cut back, 3 bases at V and 3 bases at J, with 9 bases in the middle. Germline values: CDR1 LNHDA, CDR2 SQIVND (reference sequence). The CDR3 has 14 residues. TCRdb's copy holds only in-frame clones and misses some; the assay was immunoSEQ multiplex PCR. The sample has 2 million to 2.5 million clones, approximately 94% seen once. V and J are TRBV19 and TRBJ2-4; D possibly matches TRBD1 or TRBD2 (5 bases each). The source is a man between 18 and 29 years old in good health. Some clones in this sample may be carry-over from other donors' samples. Sequencing input: naive CD4+ T cells from PBMCs. This sample's subset: CD45RA+ positively selected. Written as DNA, the CDR3 is TGTGCCAGTAGTATCCGGGACGGCAAAAACATTCAGTACTTC. Its translation: CASSIRDGKNIQYF. The full variable domain, in which reference TRBV19 and TRBJ2-4 provide the parts outside the CDR3, is DGGITQSPKYLFRKEGQNVTLSCEQNLNHDAMYWYRQDPGQGLRLIYYSQIVNDFQKGDIAEGYSVSREKKESFPLTVTSAQKNPTAFYLCASSIRDGKNIQYFGAGTRLSVL.